Each of the 30 T cell receptor beta chains below was sequenced from the same sample in a study of beta chain features in type 1 diabetes. TCRB transcripts that were expressed got sequenced, as all of the isolated RNA had been reverse transcribed. The assay was immunoSEQ multiplex PCR, and TCRdb's table has in-frame clones only and misses some. The table has 860,000 or so clones, about a sixth seen once; the top ten hold 0.02% to 0.025%. Material: naive CD4+ T cells from blood. These receptors all stem from a woman aged 18-29 years in good health.

This chain uses TRBV19 with TRBJ1-1; no definite D call. V lost 6 bases and J 1 base, leaving 9 bases between the germline ends. This CDR3 spans 13 amino acids. Germline values: CDR1 LNHDA, CDR2 SQIVND (reference sequence). CDR3 DNA sequence: TGTGCCAGTAGCACTAGGGAGAACACTGAAGCTTTCTTT. Translating it yields CASSTRENTEAFF.

V gene TRBV27 combines with J gene TRBJ2-3; 8 bases are a match to TRBD1. With 6 bases clipped from V and 0 bases from J, the junction kept 8 bases outside the gene matches. Germline CDR1 MNHEY, CDR2 SMNVEV (reference sequence). CDR3 size: 16 residues. The CDR3, as DNA: TGTGCCAGCAGACTTGGGACAGGTACTAGCACAGATACGCAGTATTTT. Translation: CASRLGTGTSTDTQYF.

V usage is TRBV4-3 and J usage is TRBJ2-7, with TRBD2 matching over 10 bases. From germline, CDR1 is LGHNA and CDR2 YSLEER. V gave up 2 bases and J gave up 6 bases; unmatched junction bases: 4. CDR3 size: 14 residues. The CDR3 spells CASSQLAGVLEQYF. DNA of the CDR3: TGCGCCAGCAGCCAACTAGCGGGAGTACTCGAGCAGTACTTC.

This chain joins TRBV11-2 and TRBJ2-5, with D possibly being TRBD1 (5 bases). Germline V gene lookup returns CDR1 SGHAT and CDR2 FQNNGV. This CDR3 contains 14 residues. The V end lost 1 base, the J end lost 5 bases, and 11 bases lay between the germline ends. CDR3 sequence (DNA): TGTGCCAGCAGCTTAGGTCTGGGGCGTGAGACCCAGTACTTC. It encodes CASSLGLGRETQYF.

With respect to this clone: At the DNA level, this CDR3 is encoded by other sequences in the same sample as well. The chain couples TRBV2 to TRBJ2-3, with 9 positions matching TRBD1. CDR1 is SNHLY, CDR2 FYNNEI, per germline. There are 14 residues in the CDR3. J lost 1 base, V lost 4 bases, and 0 bases had no gene match. As DNA, the CDR3 is TGTGCCAGCAGTGGGGACAGGGGCACAGATACGCAGTATTTT. Its protein product is CASSGDRGTDTQYF. The variable domain in full, completed from reference TRBV2 and TRBJ2-3, reads EPEVTQTPSHQVTQMGQEVILRCVPISNHLYFYWYRQILGQKVEFLVSFYNNEISEKSEIFDDQFSVERPDGSNFTLKIRSTKLEDSAMYFCASSGDRGTDTQYFGPGTRLTVL.

This clone turned up a few times. The chain employs TRBV2 and TRBJ2-1; 8 nucleotides agree with TRBD1. CDR3 length: 13 amino acids. The trim removed 7 bases at V and 5 bases at J, leaving 4 bases unmatched. The germline V gene encodes CDR1 SNHLY and CDR2 FYNNEI. The CDR3 DNA reads TGTGCCAGCATGGGACAGGCTAACAATGAGCAGTTCTTC. It encodes CASMGQANNEQFF.

This clone was found a few times. The chain employs TRBV11-2 and TRBJ2-1; tentative D call: TRBD2 (5 bases). Germline V gives CDR1 SGHAT, CDR2 FQNNGV. Trimming removed 5 bases at V and 6 bases at J, with 23 bases between. This CDR3 is built from 17 residues. The CDR3 nucleotides are TGTGCCAGCAGCCCCCTGTCGGGTCCCCTCCTAGCCAATGAGCAGTTCTTC. This codes for CASSPLSGPLLANEQFF.

V usage is TRBV28 and J usage is TRBJ2-3; no definite D call. Germline V gene data show CDR1 as MDHEN and CDR2 as SYDVKM. The CDR3 spans 12 residues. V was trimmed by 8 bases and J by 4 bases, leaving 10 bases between them. CDR3 sequence reads: CASGPLADTQYF. The CDR3 DNA is TGTGCCAGCGGACCTCTCGCAGATACGCAGTATTTT.

With regard to this clone: The identical CDR3 is also encoded by other nucleotide sequences in the sample. The chain is built from TRBV18 and TRBJ1-1, with TRBD1 identical over 10 bases. V was clipped by 3 bases and J by 1 base; unmatched bases: 2. The CDR3 is made up of 15 amino acids. In germline, CDR1 is KGHSH, CDR2 LQKENI. The DNA for the CDR3 is TGTGCCAGCTCACCCAGGACAGGGGGGAACACTGAAGCTTTCTTT. Its protein is CASSPRTGGNTEAFF. Full variable domain (missing parts from reference TRBV18 and TRBJ1-1): NAGVMQNPRHLVRRRGQEARLRCSPMKGHSHVYWYRQLPEEGLKFMVYLQKENIIDESGMPKERFSAEFPKEGPSILRIQQVVRGDSAAYFCASSPRTGGNTEAFFGQGTRLTVV.

This clone was picked up a small number of times. V usage is TRBV7-9 and J usage is TRBJ2-5; no clear D. This CDR3 contains 15 residues. The germline CDR1 and CDR2 sequences are SEHNR and FQNEAQ (reference sequence). Trimming removed 7 bases from V and 4 bases from J, with 19 bases in between. The CDR3 spells CASILTGGSGETQYF. As DNA, the CDR3 is TGTGCCAGCATCCTAACGGGCGGATCAGGAGAGACCCAGTACTTC.

This clone showed up just a few times. The rearrangement links TRBV19 to TRBJ1-1, with D tentatively TRBD1 (5 bases). In germline, CDR1 is LNHDA, CDR2 SQIVND (reference sequence). V dropped 2 bases and J dropped 1 base, with 8 bases sitting between them. This CDR3 comprises 14 residues. In DNA, the CDR3 is TGTGCCAGTAGTATACAGACAGCGAACACTGAAGCTTTCTTT. Its protein product is CASSIQTANTEAFF.

About this clone: This sequence may be a read error, since a much larger clone differs from it by one base. The rearrangement links TRBV7-2 to TRBJ1-4, with 9 positions matching TRBD1. V lost 3 bases to trimming and J lost 8 bases; unmatched junction nucleotides: 1. Germline CDR1 reads SGHTA; CDR2 reads FQGNSA. The CDR3 loop spans 13 amino acids. The DNA of the CDR3 is TGTGCCAGCAGCTTCGGGACAGGGGAAAAACTGTTTTTT. It is translated as CASSFGTGEKLFF. Variable domain in full (rest from reference TRBV7-2 and TRBJ1-4): GAGVSQSPSNKVTEKGKDVELRCDPISGHTALYWYRQSLGQGLEFLIYFQGNSAPDKSGLPSDRFSAERTGGSVSTLTIQRTQQEDSAVYLCASSFGTGEKLFFGSGTQLSVL.

This rearrangement joins TRBV7-2 to TRBJ2-1; 12 bases are shared with TRBD1. The CDR3 extends over 15 amino acids. V lost 5 bases to trimming and J lost 7 bases; unmatched junction nucleotides: 6. Germline V gene data show CDR1 as SGHTA and CDR2 as FQGNSA. CDR3 region: CASSTRDRGLNEQFF. The CDR3 DNA is TGTGCCAGCAGCACCCGGGACAGGGGGCTGAATGAGCAGTTCTTC.

The table lists this clone with a few counts. This chain uses TRBV7-9 with TRBJ2-7; D is possibly TRBD1 (5 bases). The ends were cut back, 6 bases at V and 7 bases at J, with 16 bases in the middle. CDR1 is SEHNR and CDR2 is FQNEAQ in the germline V gene (reference sequence). The CDR3 runs to 13 residues. Here the CDR3 reads CASRYDLGREQYF. CDR3 bases: TGTGCCAGCAGATACGACCTGGGGCGGGAGCAGTACTTC.

This clone was observed a few times. The chain combines TRBV6-5 with TRBJ2-7; D is possibly TRBD2 (5 bases). V was trimmed by 6 bases and J by 0 bases, leaving 15 bases between them. CDR1 MNHEY and CDR2 SVGAGI come from the germline V gene. The CDR3 is made up of 15 amino acids. In DNA form, the CDR3 reads TGTGCCAGCAGGCCAGGAGGAGGAAGCTCCTACGAGCAGTACTTC. Its protein is CASRPGGGSSYEQYF.

This clone was picked up a small number of times. The chain couples TRBV7-2 to TRBJ2-3; D remains ambiguous. The CDR3 totals 14 residues. Trimming took 5 bases from V and 0 from J, leaving 9 bases between them. Germline V lookup: CDR1 SGHTA, CDR2 FQGNSA. As DNA, the CDR3 is TGTGCCAGCAGCCAACGTCCCAGCACAGATACGCAGTATTTT. Protein product: CASSQRPSTDTQYF. Full variable domain (remainder filled in from reference TRBV7-2 and TRBJ2-3): GAGVSQSPSNKVTEKGKDVELRCDPISGHTALYWYRQSLGQGLEFLIYFQGNSAPDKSGLPSDRFSAERTGGSVSTLTIQRTQQEDSAVYLCASSQRPSTDTQYFGPGTRLTVL.

This clone was counted between two and nine times. The J gene is TRBJ2-5, the V gene TRBV6-5, with 9 bases identical to TRBD2. The germline V gene encodes CDR1 MNHEY and CDR2 SVGAGI. The CDR3 is 15 residues long. V lost 0 bases and J lost 5; bases outside the gene matches: 4. CDR3 DNA: TGTGCCAGCAGTTACTCGGGACTAGCCGCCGAGACCCAGTACTTC. Translated, it gives CASSYSGLAAETQYF.

The table lists this clone with a few counts. The sample contains more than one DNA sequence encoding this CDR3. This chain connects TRBV9 to TRBJ2-3; no clear D. With 0 bases removed from V and 6 bases from J, the gap between germline ends came to 8 bases. CDR1 is SGDLS and CDR2 is YYNGEE in the germline V gene. CDR3 length: 13 residues. CDR3 in amino acids: CASSVALGDTQYF. In DNA form, the CDR3 reads TGTGCCAGCAGCGTAGCTTTGGGGGATACGCAGTATTTT.

For this clone: One junction end disagrees with the germline gene, perhaps due to a read error. The V gene is TRBV7-3, the J gene TRBJ1-5; 10 nucleotides align to TRBD1. The germline V gene encodes CDR1 SGHTA and CDR2 FQGTGA. There are 21 residues in the CDR3. The CDR3 protein is CASSSPDPGQGWDTWNRPQHF. In nucleotides, the CDR3 is TGTGCCAGCAGCTCCCCGGACCCGGGACAGGGGTGGGATACGTGGAATCGGCCCCAGCATTTT.

The V gene is TRBV11-2, the J gene TRBJ2-2, with 7 bases identical to TRBD1. Germline CDR1 SGHAT, CDR2 FQNNGV. Germline trimming cut 2 bases from V and 6 bases from J; bases unmatched to any gene: 6. CDR3 length: 15 residues. CDR3 nucleotide sequence: TGTGCCAGCAGCTTATACGTGACAGGGTCCGGGGAGCTGTTTTTT. Translating it yields CASSLYVTGSGELFF.

The chain recombines TRBV28 with TRBJ2-3; 7 bases are shared with TRBD1. Germline loops: CDR1 MDHEN, CDR2 SYDVKM. The CDR3 extends over 16 amino acids. V dropped 5 bases and J dropped 6; count of bases not matched to a gene: 14. The CDR3 region has the DNA TGTGCCAGCAGTATAACAGGGGCCGCGAGGCAGGATACGCAGTATTTT. Its translation: CASSITGAARQDTQYF.

This clone turned up a few times. This sequence joins TRBV9 and TRBJ1-1; D gene unclear. CDR1 and CDR2 (germline): SGDLS, YYNGEE. The V and J ends lost 2 bases and 3 bases respectively, with 8 bases between them. The CDR3 runs 13 residues. The CDR3 protein is CASSVRGDTEAFF. CDR3 DNA: TGTGCCAGCAGCGTCCGTGGGGACACTGAAGCTTTCTTT. The variable domain in full, with the rest retrieved from reference TRBV9 and TRBJ1-1, is DSGVTQTPKHLITATGQRVTLRCSPRSGDLSVYWYQQSLDQGLQFLIQYYNGEERAKGNILERFSAQQFPDLHSELNLSSLELGDSALYFCASSVRGDTEAFFGQGTRLTVV.

Regarding this clone: Other nucleotide sequences in the sample specify the same CDR3. The V and J genes are TRBV7-2 and TRBJ2-7; D not resolved. Per germline, CDR1 SGHTA and CDR2 FQGNSA. The CDR3 is 13 amino acids. The V gene lost 0 bases and the J gene lost 0 bases, with 3 bases spanning the gap. The CDR3 bases are TGTGCCAGCAGCTTAGCTTCCTCCTACGAGCAGTACTTC. It translates to CASSLASSYEQYF. Using reference TRBV7-2 and TRBJ2-7 for the parts outside the CDR3, the full variable domain is GAGVSQSPSNKVTEKGKDVELRCDPISGHTALYWYRQSLGQGLEFLIYFQGNSAPDKSGLPSDRFSAERTGGSVSTLTIQRTQQEDSAVYLCASSLASSYEQYFGPGTRLTVT.

The chain is built from TRBV7-9 and TRBJ1-5; D is unresolved. V was trimmed by 2 bases and J by 0 bases, leaving 5 bases between them. Per the germline V gene, CDR1 is SEHNR and CDR2 is FQNEAQ (reference sequence). CDR3 length: 14 amino acids. CDR3 residues: CASSLSVSNQPQHF. For the CDR3, the DNA is TGTGCCAGCAGCTTATCAGTTAGCAATCAGCCCCAGCATTTT.

This clone was recorded a few times. This chain links TRBV2 with TRBJ1-3; unclear D gene. The V gene lost 3 bases and the J gene lost 0 bases, with 6 bases spanning the gap. The CDR3 length is 14 residues. From germline, CDR1 is SNHLY and CDR2 FYNNEI. CDR3 in amino acids: CASSDPVSGNTIYF. The CDR3 bases are TGTGCCAGCAGTGACCCGGTCTCTGGAAACACCATATATTTT.

This clone was detected only a few times. The sample has other DNA sequences that encode this CDR3 too. The V gene is TRBV7-9, the J gene TRBJ2-7; tentative D call: TRBD1 (6 bases). The CDR3 extends over 14 amino acids. Germline V CDR1 and CDR2: SEHNR, FQNEAQ (reference sequence). V dropped 8 bases and J dropped 4 bases, with 18 bases sitting between them. CDR3 nucleotides: TGTGCCAGCGCCCCACCCGGGACAATTTACGAGCAGTACTTC. It codes for CASAPPGTIYEQYF.

This clone was detected once. This chain connects TRBV10-2 to TRBJ2-7, with D perhaps matching TRBD1 or TRBD2 (6 bases each). The CDR3 consists of 20 residues. Between the trimmed V and J ends, which lost 0 bases and 6 bases, there was a span of 30 bases. In germline, CDR1 is WSHSY, CDR2 SAAADI. This CDR3 reads CASSESVLGPGRDKVPEQYF. CDR3 in DNA: TGCGCCAGCAGTGAGTCTGTTTTGGGGCCGGGGCGGGACAAAGTGCCCGAGCAGTACTTC.

A note on this clone: Other DNA sequences within the sample encode an identical CDR3. This chain connects TRBV28 to TRBJ1-2; D unresolved. The CDR3 consists of 13 residues. From germline, CDR1 is MDHEN and CDR2 SYDVKM. V was clipped by 3 bases and J by 4 bases, with 9 bases between them. CDR3: CASSFGGLYGYTF. DNA for the CDR3: TGTGCCAGCAGTTTTGGCGGTCTCTATGGCTACACCTTC.

This clone was recorded a few times. The chain couples TRBV10-3 to TRBJ2-3, with D unresolved. The CDR3 runs 14 residues. Trimming pared 5 bases from V and 0 bases from J, leaving 9 bases between. The germline CDR1 and CDR2 sequences are ENHRY and SYGVKD. The CDR3 DNA reads TGTGCCATCAGTCCGACGTCTAGCACAGATACGCAGTATTTT. As protein: CAISPTSSTDTQYF.

This clone was counted ten times or more. Here the CDR3 DNA reads TGTGCCAGCAGCTTGAGGGAGACTAACTATGGCTACACCTTC. This encodes CASSLRETNYGYTF. The chain uses TRBV7-9 and TRBJ1-2; D is undetermined. V gave up 3 bases and J gave up 0 bases, with 8 bases separating them. There are 14 residues in the CDR3. From germline, CDR1 is SEHNR and CDR2 FQNEAQ (reference sequence).